Listed here are 16 T cell receptor beta chains from one sample, sequenced in a study of Ad26.COV2.S vaccination and SARS-CoV-2 variants. Clones were read by immunoSEQ multiplex PCR, and TCRdb kept only the in-frame ones, dropping some. The table has approximately 340,000 clones, 92% seen once; the top ten hold 3% to 4%. Here the sequenced sample was peripheral blood, taken after recovery from COVID-19. These receptors came from a human donor who had recovered from COVID-19.

The sample holds one count of this clone. The chain has TRBV4-1 and TRBJ2-1, with D maybe TRBD1 (5 bases). Germline CDR1 is MGHRA and CDR2 is YSYEKL. This CDR3 region has 14 residues. V shed 4 bases and J shed 9 bases, with 16 bases lying between them. The CDR3 reads CASSPTPQGSEQFF. In nucleotides, the CDR3 is TGCGCCAGCAGCCCGACCCCCCAGGGTAGTGAGCAGTTCTTC.

The chain combines TRBV19 with TRBJ2-3, with 8 positions matching TRBD1. Per the germline V gene, CDR1 is LNHDA and CDR2 is SQIVND (reference sequence). This CDR3 has 15 residues. Trimming removed 4 bases from V and 6 bases from J; junction bases left unmatched: 9. The CDR3 sequence: CASSTSQGGQDTQYF. DNA of the CDR3: TGTGCCAGTAGTACCTCACAGGGGGGTCAGGATACGCAGTATTTT.

This clone appeared once. The chain employs TRBV6-5 and TRBJ1-3; TRBD1 might be the D (5 bases). Germline CDR1 is MNHEY and CDR2 is SVGAGI. The CDR3 covers 15 residues. The V end was cut by 2 bases, the J end by 0 bases, with 8 bases between. The CDR3 is CASSYGTDSGNTIYF. CDR3 bases: TGTGCCAGCAGTTACGGGACGGACTCTGGAAACACCATATATTTT.

This clone appeared once. This chain uses TRBV4-1 with TRBJ2-3; D uncertain. The CDR3 is made up of 13 amino acids. Germline CDR1 MGHRA, CDR2 YSYEKL. Trimming left V 4 bases short and J 5 bases short, with 10 bases between. The CDR3 here is CASSPRAVDTQYF. CDR3 DNA sequence: TGCGCCAGCAGCCCCCGGGCCGTAGATACGCAGTATTTT.

This chain connects TRBV5-6 to TRBJ2-2; D may be TRBD1 or TRBD2 (6 bases each). The CDR3 is 16 residues long. V was pared by 0 bases and J by 4 bases, with 13 bases between. Germline-derived CDR1 and CDR2 are SGHDT and YYEEEE. This chain's CDR3 is CASSLDRGGITGELFF. For the CDR3, the DNA is TGTGCCAGCAGCTTGGATCGAGGGGGGATCACCGGGGAGCTGTTTTTT.

V is TRBV4-1 and J is TRBJ2-7; D is unclear. The germline CDR1 and CDR2 sequences are MGHRA and YSYEKL. V lost 3 bases and J lost 0, with 9 bases in between. This CDR3 has 14 residues. CDR3 region: CASSQATASYEQYF. CDR3 DNA sequence: TGCGCCAGCAGCCAGGCTACAGCCTCCTACGAGCAGTACTTC.

This clone was seen once. CDR3 loop: CASLGTSGPTDTQYF. The CDR3 nucleotides are TGTGCCAGCTTGGGGACCTCCGGTCCCACAGATACGCAGTATTTT. The chain joins TRBV18 to TRBJ2-3; the D gene could be TRBD1 or TRBD2 (5 bases each). The CDR3 is 15 residues long. The V gene lost 7 bases and the J gene lost 2 bases, with 16 bases spanning the gap. Germline values: CDR1 KGHSH, CDR2 LQKENI.

The V and J genes are TRBV5-1 and TRBJ1-2; D is undetermined. The CDR3 is 14 amino acids. The germline V gene encodes CDR1 SGHRS and CDR2 YFSETQ. V lost 0 bases to trimming and J lost 2 bases, with 8 bases between them. For the CDR3, the DNA is TGCGCCAGCAGCTTGGAAGCCAGGAACTATGGCTACACCTTC. It translates to CASSLEARNYGYTF.

V and J are TRBV27 and TRBJ1-2; D call uncertain. The length of the CDR3 is 14 residues. V lost 0 bases and J 0 bases, leaving 5 bases between the germline ends. Per germline, CDR1 MNHEY and CDR2 SMNVEV (reference sequence). The CDR3 coding sequence is TGTGCCAGCAGTTTATCGCAGACTAACTATGGCTACACCTTC. This sequence encodes CASSLSQTNYGYTF.

The rearrangement joins TRBV6-1 to TRBJ2-3; 8 nucleotides line up with TRBD1. In germline, CDR1 is MNHNS, CDR2 SASEGT. CDR3 length equals 19 residues. The trim removed 4 bases at V and 0 bases at J, leaving 15 bases unmatched. CDR3 sequence: CASSAQTGVLRTSTDTQYF. CDR3 sequence (DNA): TGTGCCAGCAGTGCCCAGACAGGGGTCTTAAGGACTAGCACAGATACGCAGTATTTT.

The chain combines TRBV14 with TRBJ2-2, with 9 positions matching TRBD1. The CDR3 has 16 residues. The trim removed 4 bases at V and 3 bases at J, leaving 6 bases unmatched. Germline V lookup: CDR1 SGHDN, CDR2 FVKESK. The CDR3 protein is CASSPDRGMDTGELFF. DNA for the CDR3: TGTGCCAGCAGCCCAGACAGGGGGATGGACACCGGGGAGCTGTTTTTT.

The chain employs TRBV29-1 and TRBJ2-2; no reliable D call. The germline CDR1 and CDR2 sequences are SQVTM and ANQGSEA. Trimming cost V 6 bases and J 0 bases, with 8 bases left between them. The CDR3 extends over 13 amino acids. The DNA for the CDR3 is TGCAGCGTCAGTGGTCCGAACACCGGGGAGCTGTTTTTT. Encoded protein: CSVSGPNTGELFF.

The chain has TRBV5-1 and TRBJ2-3; D is ambiguous. CDR1 is SGHRS and CDR2 is YFSETQ in the germline V gene. Trimming removed 1 base from V and 2 bases from J, with 11 bases in between. There are 15 residues in the CDR3. The CDR3: CASSLMGRTTDTQYF. The DNA for the CDR3 is TGCGCCAGCAGCTTGATGGGCAGAACCACAGATACGCAGTATTTT.

The chain couples TRBV7-9 to TRBJ2-3; 9 bases align to TRBD1. The V gene's germline CDR1 is SEHNR and CDR2 FQNEAQ (reference sequence). CDR3 length: 16 residues. Germline trimming cut 5 bases from V and 4 bases from J; bases unmatched to any gene: 10. The CDR3 region has the DNA TGTGCCAGCAGCCCTCGGACAGGGGCCAGTGCAGATACGCAGTATTTT. The encoded protein is CASSPRTGASADTQYF.

The rearrangement joins TRBV7-2 to TRBJ1-2; TRBD1 agrees at 8 bases. CDR1 is SGHTA and CDR2 is FQGNSA in the germline V gene. The V and J ends lost 4 bases and 8 bases, in that order; junction bases with no gene match: 12. The CDR3 is made up of 15 amino acids. CDR3 protein: CASSSRSGGEGGYTF. Here the CDR3 DNA reads TGTGCCAGCAGCTCCCGCTCAGGGGGCGAGGGGGGCTACACCTTC.

The rearrangement joins TRBV5-8 to TRBJ2-7; TRBD1 matches 7 bases. V lost 3 bases and J lost 5; bases outside the gene matches: 5. Looked up from germline, CDR1 is SGHTS and CDR2 is YDEGEE. This CDR3 region has 13 residues. The CDR3 DNA reads TGTGCCAGCAGCTACATACAGGGGCACGAGCAGTACTTC. This gives the protein CASSYIQGHEQYF.